This T cell receptor (beta chain) emerged from a study of vaccination and CD4 T cells after COVID-19. At the level of the study: Typically, post-vaccine samples were obtained a median approximately 70 days after dose two, within a range of 14 to 241. Sampling occurred at day 14 and days 161 to 241 post-vaccination in a few convalescent patients.

With V trimmed by 1 base and J by 11 bases, 7 bases remained unmatched. Per germline, CDR1 SEHNR and CDR2 FQNEAQ (reference sequence). The CDR3 sequence is 13 residues long. With the Oncomine TCR Beta short-read assay, DNA from cultured CD4+ T cells was sequenced. MiXCR, run by TCRdb on the PCR reads, gives a single entry per CDR3 protein. The sample lists 20,000 to 25,000 distinct CDR3 sequences, 43% occurring once. Remarks on this clonotype: Its antigen is undetermined.

Described time point: late sampling 161 to 241 days after vaccination in a few convalescent patients. Documented treatment: roughly ten-day PBMC culture with coronavirus spike peptide pools or control peptides (ViraFEST assay). ViraFEST used peptide pools to expand antigen-specific T cells and subsequently sequenced their TCRs. On days 3 and 7, half the medium was swapped for fresh IL-2-containing medium. This specimen consisted of CD4+ T cells from blood, cultured in vitro, obtained about 7 months after SARS-CoV-2 vaccination. The origin of this receptor is a human donor who had recovered from COVID-19. The chain is built from TRBV7-9 and TRBJ1-1; TRBD1 agrees at 7 bases. The chain's CDR3 is CASSLVGQLGAFF. CDR3 nucleotide sequence: TGTGCCAGCAGCTTAGTGGGACAGCTCGGGGCTTTCTTT.